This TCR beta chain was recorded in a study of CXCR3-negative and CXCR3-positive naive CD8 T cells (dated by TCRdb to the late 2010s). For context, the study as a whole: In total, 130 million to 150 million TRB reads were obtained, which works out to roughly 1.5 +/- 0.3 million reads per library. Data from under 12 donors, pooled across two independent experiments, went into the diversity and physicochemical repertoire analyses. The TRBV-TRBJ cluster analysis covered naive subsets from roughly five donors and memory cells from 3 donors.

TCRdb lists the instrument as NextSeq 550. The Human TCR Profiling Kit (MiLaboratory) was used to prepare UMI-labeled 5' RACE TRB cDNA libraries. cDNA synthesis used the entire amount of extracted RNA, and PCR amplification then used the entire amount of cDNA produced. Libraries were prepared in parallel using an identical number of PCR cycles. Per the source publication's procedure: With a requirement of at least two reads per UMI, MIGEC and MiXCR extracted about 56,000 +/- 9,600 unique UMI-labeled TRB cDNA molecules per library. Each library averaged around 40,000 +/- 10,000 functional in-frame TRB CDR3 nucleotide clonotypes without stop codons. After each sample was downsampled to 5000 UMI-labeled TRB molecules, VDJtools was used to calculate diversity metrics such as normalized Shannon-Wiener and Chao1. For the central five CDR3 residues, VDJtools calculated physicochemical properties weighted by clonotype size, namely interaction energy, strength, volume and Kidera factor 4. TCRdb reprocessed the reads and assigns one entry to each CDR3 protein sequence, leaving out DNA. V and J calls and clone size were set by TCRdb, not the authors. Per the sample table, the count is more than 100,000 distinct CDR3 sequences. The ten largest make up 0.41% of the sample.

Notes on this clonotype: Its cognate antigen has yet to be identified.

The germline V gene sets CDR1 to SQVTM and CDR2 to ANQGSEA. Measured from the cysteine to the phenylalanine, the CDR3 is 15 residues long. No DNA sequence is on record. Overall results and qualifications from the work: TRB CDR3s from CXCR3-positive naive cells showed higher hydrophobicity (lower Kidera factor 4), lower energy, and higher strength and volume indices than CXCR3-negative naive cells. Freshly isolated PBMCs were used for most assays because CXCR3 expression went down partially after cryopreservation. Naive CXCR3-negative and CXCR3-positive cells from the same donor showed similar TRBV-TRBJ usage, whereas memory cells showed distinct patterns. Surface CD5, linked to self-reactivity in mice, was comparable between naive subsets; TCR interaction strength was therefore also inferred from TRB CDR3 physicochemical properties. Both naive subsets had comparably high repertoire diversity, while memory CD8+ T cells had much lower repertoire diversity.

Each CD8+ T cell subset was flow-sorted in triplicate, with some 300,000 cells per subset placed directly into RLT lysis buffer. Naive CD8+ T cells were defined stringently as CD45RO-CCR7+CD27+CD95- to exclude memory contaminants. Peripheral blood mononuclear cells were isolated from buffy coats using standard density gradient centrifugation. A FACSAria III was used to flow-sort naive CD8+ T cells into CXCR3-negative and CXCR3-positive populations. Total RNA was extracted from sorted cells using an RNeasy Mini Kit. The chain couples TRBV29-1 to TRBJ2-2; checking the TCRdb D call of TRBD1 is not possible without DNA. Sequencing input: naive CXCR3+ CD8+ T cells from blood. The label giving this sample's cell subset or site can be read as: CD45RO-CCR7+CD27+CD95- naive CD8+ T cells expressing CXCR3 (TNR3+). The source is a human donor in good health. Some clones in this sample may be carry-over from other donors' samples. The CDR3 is CSVEDGGRNTGELFF.